The 23 T cell receptor beta chains below were found in one sample sequenced in a study of glioma-infiltrating T cells. Amplification of TCR alpha and beta CDR3 regions from RNA used iRepertoire nested multiplex PCR. TCRdb ran MiXCR on the multiplex PCR reads and lists one entry per CDR3 protein. The table shows about 140,000 distinct CDR3 sequences, with around 40% occurring only once. Sequenced sample: glioma tissue, nonneoplastic brain tissue, or PBMCs (not recorded which). The receptors originated from a human donor with low-grade glioma or glioblastoma, undergoing nonglioma brain surgery, or in good health (not recorded which).

The V and J genes are TRBV6-1 and TRBJ2-6; D gene ambiguous. Trimming removed 7 bases from V and 1 base from J, with 11 bases in between. There are 15 residues in the CDR3. The germline gives CDR1 MNHNS, CDR2 SASEGT. The CDR3 region has the DNA TGTGCCAGCACCGCGGCGGTATCTGGGGCCAACGTCCTGACTTTC. This encodes CASTAAVSGANVLTF.

There are a few counts of this clonotype. The chain recombines TRBV6-2 or TRBV6-3 with TRBJ1-6; TRBD1 is a possible D gene (6 bases). Germline V CDR1 and CDR2: MNHEY, SVGEGT. Trimming left V 6 bases short and J 9 bases short, with 15 bases between. CDR3 length equals 14 residues. As DNA, the CDR3 is TGTGCCAGCAGACACAGGGAGGTCGGTTCACCCCTCCACTTT. Its translation is CASRHREVGSPLHF.

The chain uses TRBV11-2 and TRBJ2-2; D remains ambiguous. The V gene's germline CDR1 is SGHAT and CDR2 FQNNGV. V was cut by 5 bases and J by 3 bases, with 7 bases left in between. CDR3 length: 13 amino acids. The CDR3 spells CASSDTDTGELFF. The CDR3 coding sequence is TGTGCCAGCAGCGACACTGACACCGGGGAGCTGTTTTTT.

The CDR3 here is CASSYVAGVGDTQYF. The DNA of the CDR3 is TGTGCCAGCAGTTATGTAGCGGGAGTTGGAGATACGCAGTATTTT. The chain has TRBV6-2 or TRBV6-3 and TRBJ2-3, with TRBD2 matching over 9 bases. Germline-derived CDR1 and CDR2 are MNHEY and SVGEGT. V shed 3 bases and J 5 bases; nucleotides not matched to a gene: 6. The CDR3 has 15 residues.

This clonotype is a singleton in its sample. This may stem from a read error, because a much larger clone lies one nucleotide away. J is TRBJ1-5 and V is TRBV6-1; D not resolved. The CDR3 consists of 14 residues. The V gene's germline CDR1 is MNHNS and CDR2 SASEGT. CDR3 DNA: TGTGCCAGCAGTGAGGAGCCTGGGAATCAGCTCCAGCATTTT. This sequence encodes CASSEEPGNQLQHF.

The chain couples TRBV20-1 to TRBJ1-2; 7 bases map to TRBD1. Losses at the gene ends were 7 bases for V and 4 bases for J; bases not matched to a gene: 9. CDR3 length: 13 residues. Germline V gene lookup returns CDR1 DFQATT and CDR2 SNEGSKA (reference sequence). The CDR3, as DNA: TGCAGTGTGGAGTTACAGGGGACCTATGGCTACACCTTC. This encodes CSVELQGTYGYTF.

The chain recombines TRBV7-9 with TRBJ2-2, with 13 bases that match TRBD2. With 0 bases clipped from V and 5 bases from J, the junction kept 6 bases outside the gene matches. This CDR3 has 18 residues. Germline-derived CDR1 and CDR2 are SEHNR and FQNEAQ (reference sequence). The CDR3: CASSLAGLAGVRTGELFF. The CDR3 DNA follows: TGTGCCAGCAGCTTAGCTGGACTAGCGGGAGTTCGAACCGGGGAGCTGTTTTTT. The complete variable domain, with remaining parts taken from reference TRBV7-9 and TRBJ2-2, reads DTGVSQNPRHKITKRGQNVTFRCDPISEHNRLYWYRQTLGQGPEFLTYFQNEAQLEKSRLLSDRFSAERPKGSFSTLEIQRTEQGDSAMYLCASSLAGLAGVRTGELFFGEGSRLTVL.

This clonotype was seen a handful of times. The rearrangement uses TRBV6-2 or TRBV6-3 and TRBJ1-1; possibly TRBD1 for D (5 bases). Germline loops: CDR1 MNHEY, CDR2 SVGEGT. V lost 0 bases and J 5 bases, leaving 10 bases between the germline ends. The CDR3 is made up of 14 amino acids. In DNA, the CDR3 is TGTGCCAGCAGTTACTCGAATGGGGGGACTGAAGCTTTCTTT. Protein sequence: CASSYSNGGTEAFF.

The chain links TRBV28 to TRBJ1-1, with D perhaps matching TRBD1 (5 bases). V was trimmed by 6 bases and J by 4 bases, leaving 12 bases between them. CDR1 is MDHEN, CDR2 SYDVKM, per germline. There are 13 residues in the CDR3. The CDR3 nucleotides are TGTGCCAGCAGCCAACCCGGGGGCACTGAAGCTTTCTTT. It encodes CASSQPGGTEAFF.

This clonotype was seen only a few times. V and J are TRBV6-1 and TRBJ2-5; possibly TRBD1 for D (6 bases). From germline, CDR1 is MNHNS and CDR2 SASEGT. The CDR3 extends over 16 amino acids. V shed 0 bases and J shed 2 bases, with 13 bases lying between them. The CDR3 nucleotides are TGTGCCAGCAGTGAAGCCATCGGTACAGGGCAAGAGACCCAGTACTTC. Translated: CASSEAIGTGQETQYF.

The CDR3 is CASSYERGNTEAFF. CDR3 DNA sequence: TGTGCCAGCAGTTACGAGCGGGGAAACACTGAAGCTTTCTTT. The gene calls are TRBV6-5 and TRBJ1-1; D is undetermined. CDR3 length: 14 residues. Germline V gene data show CDR1 as MNHEY and CDR2 as SVGAGI. The V end was cut by 2 bases, the J end by 2 bases, with 9 bases between.

This clonotype was observed a single time. The chain is built from TRBV6-1 and TRBJ1-5, with D possibly being TRBD1 (6 bases). Germline V lookup: CDR1 MNHNS, CDR2 SASEGT. With 4 bases removed from V and 2 bases from J, the gap between germline ends came to 9 bases. This CDR3 has 14 amino acids. CDR3 residues: CASSAGVGNQPQHF. CDR3 nucleotides: TGTGCCAGCAGTGCAGGGGTTGGCAATCAGCCCCAGCATTTT.

This clonotype was counted a few times. The rearrangement uses TRBV7-8 and TRBJ2-7; no firm D call. The CDR3 covers 14 residues. Germline V gives CDR1 SGHVS, CDR2 FQNEAQ. Trimming stripped 4 bases from V and 0 bases from J, with 10 bases between. The CDR3 reads CASSSDPDSYEQYF. In DNA, the CDR3 is TGTGCCAGCAGCTCGGATCCGGACTCCTACGAGCAGTACTTC.

This chain joins TRBV6-5 and TRBJ1-1; D gene unclear. The CDR3 runs to 11 residues. Germline V gives CDR1 MNHEY, CDR2 SVGAGI. V shed 2 bases and J shed 10 bases, with 8 bases lying between them. The CDR3 sequence is CASSYGRTAFF. The CDR3 DNA sequence: TGTGCCAGCAGTTACGGACGGACAGCTTTCTTT.

This CDR3 reads CASSSANNEKLFF. In DNA form, the CDR3 reads TGTGCCAGCAGCTCGGCAAATAATGAAAAACTGTTTTTT. The V gene is TRBV7-2, the J gene TRBJ1-4; D ambiguous. Per the germline V gene, CDR1 is SGHTA and CDR2 is FQGNSA. V gave up 4 bases and J gave up 4 bases, with 7 bases separating them. The CDR3 runs 13 residues.

This clonotype was seen a few times. The chain carries TRBV6-1 and TRBJ2-7, with 7 bases that match TRBD1. Trimming at V came to 4 bases and at J to 10 bases, leaving 10 bases not matched to a gene. The germline V gene has CDR1 MNHNS and CDR2 SASEGT. The length of the CDR3 is 13 residues. The CDR3 coding sequence is TGTGCCAGCAGTGCCGACAGGGACCGTTCCCAGTACTTC. Translation gives CASSADRDRSQYF.

This clonotype appeared many times. The chain has TRBV4-1 and TRBJ2-1; D is perhaps TRBD1 (5 bases). The germline V gene encodes CDR1 MGHRA and CDR2 YSYEKL. The ends were cut back, 0 bases at V and 10 bases at J, with 16 bases in the middle. This CDR3 is built from 15 residues. Here the CDR3 reads CASSQDGVGAREQFF. CDR3 nucleotide sequence: TGCGCCAGCAGCCAAGATGGCGTAGGGGCGAGAGAGCAGTTCTTC.

The chain recombines TRBV20-1 with TRBJ1-5, with a tentative D call TRBD1 (6 bases). Germline V gene sequence: CDR1 DFQATT, CDR2 SNEGSKA (reference sequence). The CDR3 contains 13 residues. Trimming removed 2 bases at V and 4 bases at J, with 9 bases between. The CDR3 loop reads CSARRGGNQPQHF. The CDR3 DNA is TGCAGTGCTAGAAGGGGGGGAAATCAGCCCCAGCATTTT.

This chain links TRBV19 with TRBJ1-5; D may be TRBD1 (5 bases). Germline V gene sequence: CDR1 LNHDA, CDR2 SQIVND (reference sequence). The CDR3 has 16 residues. With 7 bases removed from V and 0 bases from J, the gap between germline ends came to 16 bases. The CDR3 DNA follows: TGTGCCAGTACAGGGTTGGCGTCAGATAGCAATCAGCCCCAGCATTTT. It encodes CASTGLASDSNQPQHF.

The chain is built from TRBV10-2 and TRBJ2-7, with 8 bases that match TRBD1. The CDR3 sequence is 13 residues long. V shed 4 bases, J shed 6 bases, and the junction held 5 bases outside the gene matches. Germline values: CDR1 WSHSY, CDR2 SAAADI. The CDR3 sequence: CASSGQGSSEQYF. In nucleotides, the CDR3 is TGCGCCAGCAGTGGACAGGGGTCTAGCGAGCAGTACTTC.

A few counts support this clonotype. The chain couples TRBV6-1 to TRBJ2-3; no reliable D call. V was shortened by 6 bases and J by 2 bases, with 12 bases between the two germline ends. CDR1 MNHNS and CDR2 SASEGT come from the germline V gene. This CDR3 region has 14 residues. CDR3: CASRRRLITDTQYF. For the CDR3, the DNA is TGTGCCAGCAGGAGACGATTAATCACAGATACGCAGTATTTT.

This clonotype came up once. This sequence joins TRBV12-3 or TRBV12-4 and TRBJ2-7; D unresolved. Deletions cut 5 bases from V and 3 bases from J, with 8 bases between. The CDR3 covers 12 residues. CDR3: CASSKDRYEQYF. Written as DNA, the CDR3 is TGTGCCAGCAGTAAGGATCGCTACGAGCAGTACTTC.

The chain recombines TRBV6-2 or TRBV6-3 with TRBJ2-6, with a tentative D call TRBD1 (5 bases). The germline V and J ends were trimmed by 6 bases and 0 bases, with 12 bases remaining between them. Germline V gene lookup returns CDR1 MNHEY and CDR2 SVGEGT. CDR3 length equals 16 residues. Written as DNA, the CDR3 is TGTGCCAGCAGCCTCTCTAGGGGCTCTGGGGCCAACGTCCTGACTTTC. Residues: CASSLSRGSGANVLTF.